The entry below describes one TCR beta chain. Its antigen is unidentified. Germline CDR1 reads LGHNA; CDR2 reads YNFKEQ. The CDR3 is 17 amino acids. Trimming took 0 bases from V and 0 from J; bases not matched to a gene: 4. This sample is part of a study of cytotoxic CD8 clonotypes in ibrutinib-treated CLL. Across the whole study: Among the patients, about a dozen presented as relapsed/refractory and around 15 as treatment-naive; some 17 showed unmutated IGHV.

Some clones are missing from TCRdb's copy, which holds only in-frame ones; the method was immunoSEQ multiplex PCR. The table records roughly 200,000 clones, around 70% of them present only once. Overall study results and limits: Contraction or stability on treatment was seen for public clonotypes, which were uncommon.

Sequencing was performed on PBMCs, taken after 24 months of ibrutinib treatment. V is TRBV4-2 and J is TRBJ2-1; TRBD2 aligns across 8 bases. The clonotype comes from a human donor with chronic lymphocytic leukemia. As DNA, the CDR3 is TGTGCCAGCAGCCAAGATCTCAGCGGGAGCTCCTACAATGAGCAGTTCTTC. Translation: CASSQDLSGSSYNEQFF.